Presented here are 8 T cell receptor beta chains from one specimen sequenced in a study of cytomegalovirus exposure and HLA in healthy donors. Primers: 60 Vbeta forward and 13 Jbeta reverse. Clones were sequenced by immunoSEQ multiplex PCR, and TCRdb holds only the in-frame ones, with some missing. The clone table shows some 130,000 clones, with the ten largest holding 1.6%. The sample was PBMCs. These receptor sequences come from a woman aged 40 to 50 in good health and CMV-seropositive.

The chain uses TRBV27 and TRBJ2-7; D might be TRBD2 (6 bases). Germline lookup yields CDR1 MNHEY and CDR2 SMNVEV (reference sequence). The V end was cut by 1 base, the J end by 5 bases, with 15 bases between. The CDR3 contains 15 residues. CDR3 in amino acids: CASSLFRQGGNEQYF. CDR3 sequence (DNA): TGTGCCAGCAGTTTATTTAGGCAGGGCGGGAACGAGCAGTACTTC.

V usage is TRBV7-9 and J usage is TRBJ1-5; D is unclear. The CDR3 extends over 15 amino acids. CDR1 is SEHNR, CDR2 FQNEAQ, per germline (reference sequence). Trimming stripped 5 bases from V and 4 bases from J, with 15 bases between. The CDR3 loop is CASSRLVTGNQPQHF. The CDR3 coding sequence is TGTGCCAGCAGCCGATTGGTGACGGGAAATCAGCCCCAGCATTTT. The entire variable domain, with the rest obtained from reference TRBV7-9 and TRBJ1-5, is as follows: DTGVSQNPRHKITKRGQNVTFRCDPISEHNRLYWYRQTLGQGPEFLTYFQNEAQLEKSRLLSDRFSAERPKGSFSTLEIQRTEQGDSAMYLCASSRLVTGNQPQHFGDGTRLSIL.

The V gene is TRBV10-3, the J gene TRBJ1-3; no clear D gene. This CDR3 contains 14 residues. The germline V gene has CDR1 ENHRY and CDR2 SYGVKD. Trimming took 8 bases from V and 0 from J, leaving 11 bases between them. The CDR3 loop is CAIGQDTSGNTIYF. The CDR3 bases are TGTGCCATCGGCCAGGATACCTCTGGAAACACCATATATTTT.

V gene TRBV2 combines with J gene TRBJ2-3; 8 bases match TRBD2. Trimming at V came to 7 bases and at J to 3 bases, leaving 6 bases not matched to a gene. This CDR3 contains 14 residues. Germline V CDR1 and CDR2: SNHLY, FYNNEI. This chain's CDR3 is CASTWPSGTDTQYF. CDR3 sequence (DNA): TGTGCCAGCACGTGGCCTAGCGGGACAGATACGCAGTATTTT.

The chain has TRBV7-2 and TRBJ1-5; TRBD1 agrees at 7 bases. V lost 5 bases to trimming and J lost 2 bases; unmatched junction nucleotides: 9. Germline loops: CDR1 SGHTA, CDR2 FQGNSA. The CDR3 spans 16 residues. The CDR3 here is CASSGTGVWGNQPQHF. In DNA form, the CDR3 reads TGTGCCAGCAGCGGAACAGGGGTTTGGGGCAATCAGCCCCAGCATTTT.

The rearrangement uses TRBV9 and TRBJ2-3, with a possible D match to TRBD1 (8 bases). Trimming removed 3 bases at V and 0 bases at J, with 20 bases between. Looked up from germline, CDR1 is SGDLS and CDR2 is YYNGEE. This CDR3 spans 18 amino acids. The DNA for the CDR3 is TGTGCCAGCAGCGCGACACAGGGGGGGGGATTTAGCACAGATACGCAGTATTTT. Protein sequence: CASSATQGGGFSTDTQYF.

In nucleotides, the CDR3 is TGTGCCAGCAGTTCCCCAGGGCGGCTTTCCTACAATGAGCAGTTCTTC. Protein product: CASSSPGRLSYNEQFF. The chain couples TRBV28 to TRBJ2-1; weak D call: TRBD1 (5 bases). Germline values: CDR1 MDHEN, CDR2 SYDVKM. This CDR3 is built from 16 residues. V lost 4 bases, J lost 1 base, and 14 bases lay in between.

This chain uses TRBV4-1 with TRBJ1-5; D is possibly TRBD1 (6 bases). The germline CDR1 and CDR2 sequences are MGHRA and YSYEKL. V gave up 0 bases and J gave up 9 bases, with 15 bases separating them. The CDR3 length is 15 residues. CDR3 sequence (DNA): TGCGCCAGCAGCCAAGAGGAACAGGGCATTAGGCCCCAGCATTTT. The encoded protein is CASSQEEQGIRPQHF.